These 30 T cell receptor beta chains share one sample of origin, sequenced in a study of blood T cell repertoires in COVID-19. The method was immunoSEQ multiplex PCR; TCRdb's version includes in-frame clones alone and lacks a portion of them. The sample holds 250,000 to 300,000 clones, approximately 90% seen once. What was sequenced was PBMCs or T cells enriched from blood (not recorded which). These receptors were obtained from a woman between 55 and 75 years old in a cohort exposed to, infected with or recovered from COVID-19 (not recorded which).

The chain recombines TRBV9 with TRBJ2-1; 13 positions agree with TRBD2. The V gene's germline CDR1 is SGDLS and CDR2 YYNGEE. This CDR3 contains 18 residues. The J segment lost 0 bases and the V segment lost 3 bases, leaving 6 bases of the junction unmatched. The CDR3 sequence: CASSAGTSGKSSYNEQFF. CDR3 sequence (DNA): TGTGCCAGCAGCGCCGGGACTAGCGGGAAGAGCTCCTACAATGAGCAGTTCTTC.

J is TRBJ2-3 and V is TRBV27; 10 nucleotides match TRBD1. The CDR3 length is 16 residues. Per germline, CDR1 MNHEY and CDR2 SMNVEV (reference sequence). With 4 bases clipped from V and 4 bases from J, the junction kept 8 bases outside the gene matches. The CDR3 reads CASSSRDRGGADTQYF. The DNA for the CDR3 is TGTGCCAGCAGTTCCCGGGACAGGGGAGGAGCAGATACGCAGTATTTT.

The chain is built from TRBV10-1 and TRBJ2-1; 11 bases map to TRBD2. The CDR3 loop spans 19 amino acids. Germline V gives CDR1 WNHNN, CDR2 SYGVQD (reference sequence). Trimming cost V 0 bases and J 7 bases; bases outside gene matches: 14. The CDR3 loop reads CASSESIMLGTSGENEQFF. DNA of the CDR3: TGCGCCAGCAGTGAGTCGATTATGCTCGGGACTAGCGGTGAAAATGAGCAGTTCTTC.

This chain connects TRBV12-3 or TRBV12-4 to TRBJ1-1, with 7 bases lining up with TRBD1. This CDR3 region has 11 residues. J lost 5 bases, V lost 7 bases, and 1 base had no gene match. This CDR3 is CASTRGTEAFF. CDR3 sequence (DNA): TGTGCCAGCACCAGGGGGACTGAAGCTTTCTTT.

V and J are TRBV6-5 and TRBJ2-1, with 7 bases identical to TRBD2. CDR1 and CDR2 from the germline V gene are MNHEY and SVGAGI. This CDR3 has 13 amino acids. Unmatched junction bases numbered 6, after V lost 5 bases and J lost 8 bases. DNA of the CDR3: TGTGCCAGCAGTCGAGGACTAGAGCATGAGCAGTTCTTC. Translated, it gives CASSRGLEHEQFF.

This chain uses TRBV2 with TRBJ2-7, with 8 bases identical to TRBD1. Germline values: CDR1 SNHLY, CDR2 FYNNEI. Unmatched junction bases numbered 8, after V lost 7 bases and J lost 3 bases. CDR3 size: 14 residues. The CDR3 nucleotides read TGTGCCAGCAACATGGACAGGGTTAACTACGAGCAGTACTTC. It is translated as CASNMDRVNYEQYF.

This clone appeared a few times. This chain connects TRBV5-6 to TRBJ1-1, with 10 bases matching TRBD1. The CDR3 covers 16 residues. The J segment lost 4 bases and the V segment lost 3 bases, leaving 9 bases of the junction unmatched. In germline, CDR1 is SGHDT, CDR2 YYEEEE. The DNA of the CDR3 is TGTGCCAGCAGCTGGACCCAGGACAGGGGGACCACTGAAGCTTTCTTT. Translating gives CASSWTQDRGTTEAFF.

This chain connects TRBV7-8 to TRBJ2-5; D is perhaps TRBD1 (6 bases). V was shortened by 7 bases and J by 5 bases, with 23 bases between the two germline ends. The CDR3 runs to 16 residues. CDR1 and CDR2 from the germline V gene are SGHVS and FQNEAQ. CDR3 DNA sequence: TGTGCCAGCATGACGGATGGTTGGGGGCGCGAGGAGACCCAGTACTTC. This gives the protein CASMTDGWGREETQYF.

V usage is TRBV28 and J usage is TRBJ1-1; TRBD1 might be the D (5 bases). V lost 2 bases to trimming and J lost 3 bases, with 13 bases between them. The CDR3 totals 15 residues. Germline lookup yields CDR1 MDHEN and CDR2 SYDVKM. The CDR3 protein is CASSLLGEVDTEAFF. The CDR3 nucleotides read TGTGCCAGCAGTTTACTGGGGGAGGTGGACACTGAAGCTTTCTTT.

The chain uses TRBV5-4 and TRBJ1-2; maybe TRBD1 (6 bases). Germline V gene data show CDR1 as SGHNT and CDR2 as YYREEE (reference sequence). This CDR3 has 14 amino acids. Trimming cost V 2 bases and J 6 bases, with 14 bases left between them. In DNA form, the CDR3 reads TGTGCCAGCAGCTTCACAGGGATCATGGATGGCTACACCTTC. This codes for CASSFTGIMDGYTF.

The J gene is TRBJ1-2, the V gene TRBV7-2, with TRBD1 matching 11 bases. Germline CDR1 SGHTA, CDR2 FQGNSA. This CDR3 has 15 amino acids. After removal of 5 bases from V and 4 bases from J, the junction contained 6 bases not matched to a gene. Written as DNA, the CDR3 is TGTGCCAGCAGCAACCCCGGACAGGGGGCCTATGGCTACACCTTC. Its protein is CASSNPGQGAYGYTF.

The rearrangement links TRBV7-9 to TRBJ1-4; a weak D match, TRBD1 (6 bases). CDR1 and CDR2 from the germline V gene are SEHNR and FQNEAQ (reference sequence). The V gene lost 5 bases and the J gene lost 0 bases, with 13 bases spanning the gap. The CDR3 extends over 16 amino acids. The chain's CDR3 is CASSLREGATNEKLFF. CDR3 sequence (DNA): TGTGCCAGCAGCCTGCGCGAGGGGGCAACTAATGAAAAACTGTTTTTT. Full variable domain (remainder filled in from reference TRBV7-9 and TRBJ1-4): DTGVSQNPRHKITKRGQNVTFRCDPISEHNRLYWYRQTLGQGPEFLTYFQNEAQLEKSRLLSDRFSAERPKGSFSTLEIQRTEQGDSAMYLCASSLREGATNEKLFFGSGTQLSVL.

This chain links TRBV2 with TRBJ1-1; D gene unclear. Germline V gene lookup returns CDR1 SNHLY and CDR2 FYNNEI. Trimming left V 6 bases short and J 2 bases short, with 16 bases between. The CDR3 extends over 15 amino acids. In DNA form, the CDR3 reads TGTGCCAGCAGCAGTCGGCCGGGGAAAAACACTGAAGCTTTCTTT. It codes for CASSSRPGKNTEAFF.

This sequence joins TRBV9 and TRBJ2-7, with 8 bases that match TRBD2. The CDR3 has 16 residues. Germline V gives CDR1 SGDLS, CDR2 YYNGEE. The J segment lost 3 bases and the V segment lost 4 bases, leaving 12 bases of the junction unmatched. In DNA, the CDR3 is TGTGCCAGCAGCCGACTAGCGCTCAATGGGGTCTACGAGCAGTACTTC. It yields the protein CASSRLALNGVYEQYF.

The chain couples TRBV30 to TRBJ1-1; 7 bases are a match to TRBD1. CDR3 length: 13 residues. CDR1 is GTSNPN and CDR2 is SVGIG in the germline V gene (reference sequence). J was trimmed by 7 bases and V by 3 bases; bases with no gene match: 8. Here the CDR3 DNA reads TGTGCCTGGAGCGAGGGACAGTTCGGTGAAGCTTTCTTT. It is translated as CAWSEGQFGEAFF.

The rearrangement uses TRBV7-2 and TRBJ1-2; possible D gene TRBD1, 5 bases. V was shortened by 6 bases and J by 8 bases, with 16 bases between the two germline ends. This CDR3 comprises 13 residues. Germline V CDR1 and CDR2: SGHTA, FQGNSA. The CDR3, as DNA: TGTGCCAGCAGTCCCGCCAGGGTCGGGGGCTACACCTTC. This codes for CASSPARVGGYTF.

This clone was seen just once. The V and J genes are TRBV24-1 and TRBJ2-2, with 10 bases that match TRBD1. Germline V CDR1 and CDR2: KGHDR, SFDVKD. This CDR3 has 16 amino acids. Germline trimming cut 4 bases from V and 4 bases from J; bases unmatched to any gene: 5. CDR3 nucleotide sequence: TGTGCCACCAGTGACCCGGGACAGGGGCTCACCGGGGAGCTGTTTTTT. It specifies CATSDPGQGLTGELFF.

The gene calls are TRBV2 and TRBJ2-1, with a weak D call TRBD1 (6 bases). Trimming removed 7 bases from V and 5 bases from J, with 18 bases in between. Germline CDR1 reads SNHLY; CDR2 reads FYNNEI. The CDR3 totals 15 residues. The CDR3 region has the DNA TGTGCCAGCAAGATGGGACGAGGACAGAACAATGAGCAGTTCTTC. This codes for CASKMGRGQNNEQFF.

The chain combines TRBV30 with TRBJ2-4, with D unclear. CDR1 is GTSNPN and CDR2 is SVGIG in the germline V gene (reference sequence). V lost 0 bases and J 1 base, leaving 13 bases between the germline ends. The CDR3 is made up of 16 amino acids. The CDR3 bases are TGTGCCTGGAGTGTGAGGAGCCTCCTCGCCAAAAACATTCAGTACTTC. It yields the protein CAWSVRSLLAKNIQYF.

V usage is TRBV19 and J usage is TRBJ1-5; TRBD1 aligns across 7 bases. This CDR3 is 15 amino acids long. Germline CDR1 LNHDA, CDR2 SQIVND (reference sequence). The V segment lost 3 bases and the J segment 2 bases; nucleotides outside the gene matches: 4. The CDR3 DNA is TGTGCCAGTAGTATGACAGGGATGGGCAATCAGCCCCAGCATTTT. Its translation: CASSMTGMGNQPQHF.

For the CDR3, the DNA is TGTGCCAGCAGCGCCCTAGGGGGTGACTACAATGAGCAGTTCTTC. It specifies CASSALGGDYNEQFF. The V and J genes are TRBV7-2 and TRBJ2-1; TRBD1 might be the D (6 bases). Germline V gene sequence: CDR1 SGHTA, CDR2 FQGNSA. This CDR3 is 15 amino acids long. V shed 5 bases and J shed 3 bases, with 14 bases lying between them. Full variable domain (rest looked up from reference TRBV7-2 and TRBJ2-1): GAGVSQSPSNKVTEKGKDVELRCDPISGHTALYWYRQSLGQGLEFLIYFQGNSAPDKSGLPSDRFSAERTGGSVSTLTIQRTQQEDSAVYLCASSALGGDYNEQFFGPGTRLTVL.

The sample holds many counts of this clone. This rearrangement joins TRBV13 to TRBJ2-7; perhaps TRBD1 as D (6 bases). Germline V gene sequence: CDR1 PRHDT, CDR2 FYEKMQ (reference sequence). The CDR3 is 14 residues long. V gave up 7 bases and J gave up 2 bases, with 15 bases separating them. This chain's CDR3 is CASTQKDRTYEQYF. CDR3 DNA sequence: TGTGCCAGCACCCAAAAGGACAGAACCTACGAGCAGTACTTC.

The chain combines TRBV28 with TRBJ2-1; 11 nucleotides agree with TRBD2. V trimming: 5 bases; J trimming: 4 bases; junction bases outside the gene matches: 4. This CDR3 comprises 15 residues. Germline V gene sequence: CDR1 MDHEN, CDR2 SYDVKM. The CDR3 nucleotides read TGTGCCAGCAGTCCTACTAGCGGGAGTTACAATGAGCAGTTCTTC. This sequence encodes CASSPTSGSYNEQFF.

The chain links TRBV5-1 to TRBJ2-5, with D possibly TRBD1 on 7 matching bases. This CDR3 is built from 15 residues. The germline gives CDR1 SGHRS, CDR2 YFSETQ. V was cut by 0 bases and J by 6 bases, with 15 bases left in between. CDR3 sequence: CASSLEATGRQTQYF. The DNA of the CDR3 is TGCGCCAGCAGCTTGGAGGCGACAGGGAGGCAGACCCAGTACTTC.

The chain couples TRBV4-2 to TRBJ2-7; 7 bases line up with TRBD1. With 3 bases clipped from V and 2 bases from J, the junction kept 7 bases outside the gene matches. Germline V gene sequence: CDR1 LGHNA, CDR2 YNFKEQ. The CDR3 is made up of 15 amino acids. The DNA for the CDR3 is TGTGCCAGCAGCCACCAAGTGGGACAGCCCTACGAGCAGTACTTC. Its translation: CASSHQVGQPYEQYF.

The chain employs TRBV5-1 and TRBJ1-1; D perhaps matches TRBD1 (5 bases). V was shortened by 4 bases and J by 1 base, with 14 bases between the two germline ends. This CDR3 is 15 amino acids long. The V gene's germline CDR1 is SGHRS and CDR2 YFSETQ. This CDR3 reads CASSAGDSPNTEAFF. CDR3 bases: TGCGCCAGCAGCGCCGGTGACAGCCCGAACACTGAAGCTTTCTTT.

The V and J genes are TRBV6-5 and TRBJ2-7, with 10 bases that match TRBD1. Germline CDR1 reads MNHEY; CDR2 reads SVGAGI. The CDR3 is 15 residues long. Unmatched junction bases numbered 7, after V lost 6 bases and J lost 2 bases. The CDR3 here is CASRKGTGVAYEQYF. In nucleotides, the CDR3 is TGTGCCAGCAGGAAAGGGACAGGGGTTGCCTACGAGCAGTACTTC.

This clone has only one observation. The chain employs TRBV19 and TRBJ1-6; the D gene is possibly TRBD1 (5 bases). The germline V and J ends were trimmed by 4 bases and 0 bases, with 10 bases remaining between them. The CDR3 consists of 16 residues. CDR1 is LNHDA and CDR2 is SQIVND in the germline V gene (reference sequence). CDR3 protein: CASSKGAVSYNSPLHF. The DNA for the CDR3 is TGTGCCAGTAGTAAAGGGGCGGTCTCCTATAATTCACCCCTCCACTTT. The full variable domain, with the rest looked up from reference TRBV19 and TRBJ1-6, is DGGITQSPKYLFRKEGQNVTLSCEQNLNHDAMYWYRQDPGQGLRLIYYSQIVNDFQKGDIAEGYSVSREKKESFPLTVTSAQKNPTAFYLCASSKGAVSYNSPLHFGNGTRLTVT.

V is TRBV4-1 and J is TRBJ1-2; D not certain. In germline, CDR1 is MGHRA, CDR2 YSYEKL. V dropped 2 bases and J dropped 4 bases, with 14 bases sitting between them. CDR3 length: 15 residues. CDR3 loop: CASSQTPPGVYGYTF. The DNA for the CDR3 is TGCGCCAGCAGCCAAACGCCCCCCGGTGTCTATGGCTACACCTTC.

The sample holds one count of this clone. The genes are TRBV28 and TRBJ1-1; D is undetermined. Germline assignment: CDR1 MDHEN and CDR2 SYDVKM. This CDR3 has 15 amino acids. The V and J ends lost 3 bases and 0 bases respectively, with 11 bases between them. The chain's CDR3 is CASSFPRSMNTEAFF. For the CDR3, the DNA is TGTGCCAGCAGTTTCCCCAGGTCGATGAACACTGAAGCTTTCTTT.